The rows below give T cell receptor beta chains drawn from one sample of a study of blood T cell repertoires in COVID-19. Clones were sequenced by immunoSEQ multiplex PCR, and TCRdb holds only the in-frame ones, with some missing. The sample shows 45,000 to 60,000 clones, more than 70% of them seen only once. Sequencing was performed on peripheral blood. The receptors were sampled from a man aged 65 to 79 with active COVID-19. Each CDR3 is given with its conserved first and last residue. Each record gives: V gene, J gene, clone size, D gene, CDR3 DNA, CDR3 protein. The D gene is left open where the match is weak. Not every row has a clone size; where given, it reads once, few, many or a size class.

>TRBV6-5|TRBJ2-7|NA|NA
TGTGCCAGCACAGCCTACACGGCGGGTCGTCGGGAGCAGTACTTC
CASTAYTAGRREQYF
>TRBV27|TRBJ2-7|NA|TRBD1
TGTGCCAGCAGTTTTTTCGGGACAGGGGGATCCTACGAGCAGTACTTC
CASSFFGTGGSYEQYF
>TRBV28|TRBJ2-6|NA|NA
TGTGCCAGCGGAGGGTCCCCAACTGGGGCCAACGTCCTGACTTTC
CASGGSPTGANVLTF
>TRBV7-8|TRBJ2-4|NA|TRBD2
TGTGCCAGCAGCTTGGCGGGGGGGGACATTCAGTACTTC
CASSLAGGDIQYF
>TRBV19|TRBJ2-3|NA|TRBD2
TGTGCCAGTAGCCCGACGGGACTAGGGATAGATACGCAGTATTTT
CASSPTGLGIDTQYF
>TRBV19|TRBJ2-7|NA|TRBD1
TGTGCCACTAGTACGGGACAGGGCTACTACGAGCAGTACTTC
CATSTGQGYYEQYF
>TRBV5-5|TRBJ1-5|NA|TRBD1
TGTGCCAGCAGCTCTATTCACCGGGACAGGGTAACCAGCAATCAGCCCCAGCATTTT
CASSSIHRDRVTSNQPQHF
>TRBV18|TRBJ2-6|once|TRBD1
TGTGCCAGCTCACCGGCGGGACAGGGCACCTCTGGGGCCAACGTCCTGACTTTC
CASSPAGQGTSGANVLTF
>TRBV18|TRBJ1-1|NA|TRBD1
TGTGCCAGCTCACCCATCGGACAGGGGAGGAACACTGAAGCTTTCTTT
CASSPIGQGRNTEAFF
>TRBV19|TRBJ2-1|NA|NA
TGTGCCAGCAGACTCAATGATGAGCAGTTCTTC
CASRLNDEQFF
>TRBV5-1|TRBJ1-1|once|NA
TGCGCCAGCAGCTACCGGGACACCTTCTTGAACACTGAAGCTTTCTTT
CASSYRDTFLNTEAFF
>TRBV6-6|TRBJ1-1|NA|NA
TGTGCCAGCAGGAAACAGGGATCGGTCACTGAAGCTTTCTTT
CASRKQGSVTEAFF
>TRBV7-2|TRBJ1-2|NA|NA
TGTGCCAGCAGCCTCAGGGGCGGGAGTGGCTACACCTTC
CASSLRGGSGYTF
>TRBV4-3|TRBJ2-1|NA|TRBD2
TGCGCCAGCAGCAATAGCGGGGGGGCAAATGAGCAGTTCTTC
CASSNSGGANEQFF
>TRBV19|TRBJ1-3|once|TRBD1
TGTGCCAGTAGTATATCGGGACAGACGGTGGGAAACACCATATATTTT
CASSISGQTVGNTIYF
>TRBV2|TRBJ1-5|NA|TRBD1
TGTGCCAGCAGTTTACAGGGGGCAAGGCAGCCCCAGCATTTT
CASSLQGARQPQHF
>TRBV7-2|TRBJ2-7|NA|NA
TGTGCCAGCAGCTTGGGCAGGGGAAGGGGCGAGCAGTACTTC
CASSLGRGRGEQYF
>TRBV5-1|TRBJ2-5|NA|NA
TGCGCCAGCAGCTTGATGACTAACCAAGAGACCCAGTACTTC
CASSLMTNQETQYF
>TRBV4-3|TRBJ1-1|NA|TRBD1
TGCGCCAGCAGCCAAAGTTTTGTCGGGACAGGGAACACTGAAGCTTTCTTT
CASSQSFVGTGNTEAFF
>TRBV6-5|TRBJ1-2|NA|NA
TGTGCCAGCAGCTGGACCGGGGGAGACTATGGCTACACCTTC
CASSWTGGDYGYTF
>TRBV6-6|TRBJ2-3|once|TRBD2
TGTGCCACCCAGCGGGGCGATAGCACAGATACGCAGTATTTT
CATQRGDSTDTQYF
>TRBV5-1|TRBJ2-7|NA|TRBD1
TGCGCCAGCAGCTCCCTCGGGACAGACTACGAGCAGTACTTC
CASSSLGTDYEQYF
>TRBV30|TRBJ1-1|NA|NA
TGTGCCTGGAGTGTCATGAACACTGAAGCTTTCTTT
CAWSVMNTEAFF
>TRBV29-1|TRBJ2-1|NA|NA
TGCAGCGTTTCCGGGAACAATGAGCAGTTCTTC
CSVSGNNEQFF
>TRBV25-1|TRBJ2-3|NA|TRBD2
TGTGCCAGCAGTGACCTAGCGGGGGGGTTCAATACGCAGTATTTT
CASSDLAGGFNTQYF
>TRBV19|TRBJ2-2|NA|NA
TGTGCCAGTAGTATATTGGAGGGAAACACCGGGGAGCTGTTTTTT
CASSILEGNTGELFF
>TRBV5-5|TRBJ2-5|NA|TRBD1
TGTGCCAGCAGCTTGGGGGACAGGGGTCCGGAGACCCAGTACTTC
CASSLGDRGPETQYF
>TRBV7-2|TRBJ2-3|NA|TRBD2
TGTGCCAGCAGCTTAAGAGGACTAGCGGCGGATACGCAGTATTTT
CASSLRGLAADTQYF
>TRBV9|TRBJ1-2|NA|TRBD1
TGTGCCAGCAGCGTAGGACAGGGCAAAACCTATGGCTACACCTTC
CASSVGQGKTYGYTF
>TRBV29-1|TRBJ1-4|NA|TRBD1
TGCAGCGTTAGTTTCAGGGGGAAACCTGAAAAACTGTTTTTT
CSVSFRGKPEKLFF
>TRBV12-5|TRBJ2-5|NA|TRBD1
TGTGCTAGTGGTTTGGTACAGGGGGGACAGCAAGAGACCCAGTACTTC
CASGLVQGGQQETQYF
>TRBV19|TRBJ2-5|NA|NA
TGTGCCAGTAGTATAGCGGGCGGGGAGGAGACCCAGTACTTC
CASSIAGGEETQYF
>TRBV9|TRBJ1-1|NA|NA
TGTGCCAGCAGCCGGGGGGCTTCCACTGAAGCTTTCTTT
CASSRGASTEAFF
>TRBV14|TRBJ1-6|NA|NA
TGTGCCAGCAGCCAACAGGGAAATTCACCCCTCCACTTT
CASSQQGNSPLHF